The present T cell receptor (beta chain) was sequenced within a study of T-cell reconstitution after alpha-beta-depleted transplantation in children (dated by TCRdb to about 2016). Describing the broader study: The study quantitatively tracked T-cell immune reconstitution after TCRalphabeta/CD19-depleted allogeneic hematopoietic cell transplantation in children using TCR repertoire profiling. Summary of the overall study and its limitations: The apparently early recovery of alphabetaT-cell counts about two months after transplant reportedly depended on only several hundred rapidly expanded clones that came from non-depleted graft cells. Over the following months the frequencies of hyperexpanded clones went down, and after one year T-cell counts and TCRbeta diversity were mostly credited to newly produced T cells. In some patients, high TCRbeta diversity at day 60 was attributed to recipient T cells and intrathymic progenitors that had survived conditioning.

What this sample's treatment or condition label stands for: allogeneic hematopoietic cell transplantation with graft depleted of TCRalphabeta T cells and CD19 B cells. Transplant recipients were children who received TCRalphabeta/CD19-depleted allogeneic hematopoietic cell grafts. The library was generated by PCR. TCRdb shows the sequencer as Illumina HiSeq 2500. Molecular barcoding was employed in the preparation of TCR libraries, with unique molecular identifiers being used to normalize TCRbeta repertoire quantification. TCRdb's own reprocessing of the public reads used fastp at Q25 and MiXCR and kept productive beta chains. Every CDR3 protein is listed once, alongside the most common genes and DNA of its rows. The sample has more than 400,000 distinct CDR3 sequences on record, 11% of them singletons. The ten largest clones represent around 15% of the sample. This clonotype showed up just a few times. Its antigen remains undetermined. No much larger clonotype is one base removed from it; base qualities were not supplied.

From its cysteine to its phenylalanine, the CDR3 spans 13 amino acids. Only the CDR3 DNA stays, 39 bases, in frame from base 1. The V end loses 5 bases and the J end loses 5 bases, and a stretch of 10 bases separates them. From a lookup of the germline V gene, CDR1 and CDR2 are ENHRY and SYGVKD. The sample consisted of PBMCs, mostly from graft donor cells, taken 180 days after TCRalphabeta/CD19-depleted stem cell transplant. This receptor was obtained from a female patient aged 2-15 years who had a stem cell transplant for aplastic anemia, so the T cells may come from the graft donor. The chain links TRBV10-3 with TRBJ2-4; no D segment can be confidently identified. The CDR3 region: CAISQILENIQYF. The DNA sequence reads TGTGCCATCAGTCAAATACTCGAAAACATTCAGTACTTC.